Sequencing of this T cell receptor beta chain was carried out in a study of T cell repertoires in ileal Crohn's disease. Using immunoSEQ multiplex PCR, the repertoire was profiled, and TCRdb retains in-frame clones only, with some absent. The table records 13,000 to 15,000 clones, about 78% of them present only once. V trimming: 3 bases; J trimming: 6 bases; junction bases outside the gene matches: 10. CDR1 is SGHRS, CDR2 YFSETQ, per germline. The CDR3 sequence is 16 residues long. The rearrangement uses TRBV5-1 and TRBJ2-1, with 9 bases lining up with TRBD2. Sequencing was done on a sample of ileal tissue. This receptor was obtained from an adult with Crohn's disease. CDR3 residues: CASSSAGTSWGNEQFF. In nucleotides, the CDR3 is TGCGCCAGCAGCTCCGCTGGGACTAGCTGGGGCAATGAGCAGTTCTTC.